Here is one TCR beta chain with its context. This sample is part of a study of blood T cell repertoires in COVID-19. The overall study: The analysed material was cDNA or gDNA that came from T cells, B-cell-depleted T cells, or PBMCs.

The germline gives CDR1 MGHRA, CDR2 YSYEKL. Trimming pared 1 base from V and 2 bases from J, leaving 8 bases between. The CDR3 has 14 residues. Data came from immunoSEQ multiplex PCR; TCRdb stores just in-frame clones and leaves some out. The sample has some 69,000 clones, roughly 73% seen once. V usage is TRBV4-1 and J usage is TRBJ1-2; D is ambiguous. This sequence was found in a human donor in a cohort sampled during active COVID-19. The specimen sequenced was peripheral blood. The CDR3 region is CASSQVNSNYGYTF. The CDR3 nucleotides read TGCGCCAGCAGCCAAGTTAACTCAAACTATGGCTACACCTTC.